This T cell receptor (beta chain) was identified in a study of OX40 agonist ivuxolimab in advanced cancers. Study-level information: Given to patients was ivuxolimab, an agonistic anti-OX40 (CD134) antibody. In three patients, partial responses were observed, one with hepatocellular carcinoma and two with cutaneous melanoma. Findings and caveats of the study: Clonal expansion was among the lowest in partial responders at 0.1-3.0 mg/kg, especially CD8+.

Unmatched junction bases numbered 2, after V lost 4 bases and J lost 3 bases. The CDR3 is 12 residues long. Germline V gene lookup returns CDR1 GTSNPN and CDR2 SVGIG (reference sequence). Sequencing was performed with immunoSEQ multiplex PCR; in TCRdb, only in-frame clones are kept and a portion is missing. The data hold about 79,000 clones, with 80% to 95% observed a single time. The investigators sampled blood at baseline, at cycle 4 day 1, and at cycle 7 day 1. In this sample, this clone turned up once. Its antigen is currently unknown. The TCR sequence derives from an adult with an advanced solid tumor such as melanoma, head and neck, liver or kidney cancer. The chain has TRBV30 and TRBJ1-2; 7 positions agree with TRBD1. The source was CD4+ or CD8+ T cells sorted from blood, collected in a trial of the OX40 agonist ivuxolimab. DNA of the CDR3: TGTGCCTGGACAGGGGGGGACTATGGCTACACCTTC. Its protein product is CAWTGGDYGYTF.